This TCR beta chain comes out of a study of blood T cell repertoires in COVID-19. As for the study in general: Samples of COVID-19 (acute and convalescent) were obtained from the United States, Italy and Spain. PBMCs, B-cell-depleted T cells, or T cells provided the cDNA or gDNA that made up the material.

In germline, CDR1 is MNHEY, CDR2 SVGAGI. J gave up 3 bases and V 4 bases, and 5 bases lay outside the gene matches. CDR3 length: 14 residues. The authors' processing: Reference gene primer amplification in the assay estimated nucleated cell counts. Clones were sequenced by immunoSEQ multiplex PCR, and TCRdb holds only the in-frame ones, with some missing. From that table come the V and J calls and clone size; the DNA was used to work out D and trimming. The table has some 450,000 clones, roughly 88% seen once. This clonotype was sampled from a woman between 50 and 59 years old with COVID-19, enrolled during active disease. This chain joins TRBV6-5 and TRBJ1-1; 7 bases line up with TRBD1. Sequencing was performed on peripheral blood. The CDR3 reads CASSSQGVYTEAFF. In DNA form, the CDR3 reads TGTGCCAGCAGTTCCCAGGGGGTGTACACTGAAGCTTTCTTT.